The 25 T cell receptor beta chains reported below all come from one sample, sequenced in a study of siplizumab effects on memory and regulatory T cells. Repertoires were generated with immunoSEQ multiplex PCR, while TCRdb's copy carries only in-frame clones and drops some. The repertoire has tens of thousands of clones, about 92% of them found once; the top ten carry roughly 5.2%. The sequenced sample was CD8+ T cells sorted from blood. The origin of the receptors is a human donor in good health.

The CDR3: CASSLFVRGFSENTNTIYF. In DNA form, the CDR3 reads TGTGCCAGCAGCTTATTCGTTCGCGGCTTTAGCGAGAACACTAACACCATATATTTT. The chain links TRBV11-3 to TRBJ1-3; D gene uncertain. The CDR3 length is 19 residues. The V gene lost 2 bases and the J gene lost 7 bases, with 27 bases spanning the gap. Germline CDR1 and CDR2: SGHNT and YENEEA.

The chain employs TRBV5-1 and TRBJ1-2; no firm D call. Germline V gives CDR1 SGHRS, CDR2 YFSETQ. Trimming shortened V by 1 base and J by 2 bases, and 9 bases separated the two germline ends. The length of the CDR3 is 14 residues. The CDR3 nucleotides are TGCGCCAGCAGCTTGTACACCGAAAACTATGGCTACACCTTC. It yields the protein CASSLYTENYGYTF.

The chain links TRBV11-2 to TRBJ2-1; 13 nucleotides line up with TRBD2. V was pared by 4 bases and J by 9 bases, with 3 bases of the junction left unmatched. The germline CDR1 and CDR2 sequences are SGHAT and FQNNGV. The CDR3 is 14 amino acids. The CDR3 region has the DNA TGTGCCAGCAGCTGGTGGACTAGCGGGGGTGAGCAGTTCTTC. This codes for CASSWWTSGGEQFF. Combining the CDR3 with reference TRBV11-2 and TRBJ2-1 gives the whole variable domain EAGVAQSPRYKIIEKRQSVAFWCNPISGHATLYWYQQILGQGPKLLIQFQNNGVVDDSQLPKDRFSAERLKGVDSTLKIQPAKLEDSAVYLCASSWWTSGGEQFFGPGTRLTVL.

The V call is TRBV27, the J call TRBJ1-2; 7 bases map to TRBD1. The J segment lost 7 bases and the V segment lost 2 bases, leaving 10 bases of the junction unmatched. This CDR3 region has 15 residues. Germline CDR1 is MNHEY and CDR2 is SMNVEV (reference sequence). The CDR3 bases are TGTGCCAGCAGTTTAAAGGGACAGAGGGCGGGTGGCTACACCTTC. The encoded protein is CASSLKGQRAGGYTF.

As for this clone: Other DNA sequences in the same sample also yield this CDR3. V is TRBV29-1 and J is TRBJ2-7, with D possibly matching TRBD1 (6 bases). CDR3 length: 13 amino acids. Trimming shortened V by 0 bases and J by 1 base, and 7 bases separated the two germline ends. The germline CDR1 and CDR2 sequences are SQVTM and ANQGSEA. CDR3 protein: CSVEDTGSYEQYF. The CDR3, as DNA: TGCAGCGTTGAAGATACAGGGTCCTACGAGCAGTACTTC.

The CDR3, as DNA: TGCGCCAGCAGCCAGGACAGGGGGGCGCGCTCCTACGAGCAGTACTTC. The encoded protein is CASSQDRGARSYEQYF. V gene TRBV4-3 combines with J gene TRBJ2-7, with TRBD1 identical over 10 bases. This CDR3 region has 16 residues. The ends lost 3 bases at V and 0 bases at J; junction bases unmatched: 5. Germline CDR1 and CDR2: LGHNA and YSLEER.

V is TRBV5-6 and J is TRBJ2-7; D is unresolved. The V end was cut by 1 base, the J end by 0 bases, with 8 bases between. The CDR3 loop spans 14 amino acids. Germline lookup yields CDR1 SGHDT and CDR2 YYEEEE. The CDR3 region has the DNA TGTGCCAGCAGCTTGTCCCAGAACTCCTACGAGCAGTACTTC. Its translation: CASSLSQNSYEQYF.

The chain carries TRBV9 and TRBJ1-5; weak D call: TRBD1 (5 bases). CDR1 and CDR2 (germline): SGDLS, YYNGEE. There are 13 residues in the CDR3. V was shortened by 3 bases and J by 5 bases, with 9 bases between the two germline ends. In nucleotides, the CDR3 is TGTGCCAGCAGCGGCGGGGGAGATCAGCCCCAGCATTTT. It specifies CASSGGGDQPQHF.

The chain uses TRBV13 and TRBJ1-6, with 9 positions matching TRBD1. Germline V gives CDR1 PRHDT, CDR2 FYEKMQ (reference sequence). The CDR3 consists of 15 residues. The trim removed 2 bases at V and 7 bases at J, leaving 3 bases unmatched. The CDR3 protein is CASSLQGQGNSPLHF. The CDR3 nucleotides are TGTGCCAGCAGCTTACAAGGACAGGGGAATTCACCCCTCCACTTT.

This clone has just one count. This chain links TRBV6-5 with TRBJ1-2, with 9 positions matching TRBD1. Germline lookup yields CDR1 MNHEY and CDR2 SVGAGI. CDR3 length equals 13 residues. V dropped 2 bases and J dropped 8; count of bases not matched to a gene: 3. CDR3 bases: TGTGCCAGCAGTTACCACAGGGGGCAGGGCTACACCTTC. It specifies CASSYHRGQGYTF.

This clone has only a few counts. This rearrangement joins TRBV30 to TRBJ1-1; D call uncertain. V was pared by 0 bases and J by 4 bases, with 9 bases between. CDR1 GTSNPN and CDR2 SVGIG come from the germline V gene (reference sequence). The CDR3 covers 13 residues. The CDR3: CAWSVGSRTEAFF. In DNA, the CDR3 is TGTGCCTGGAGTGTAGGGTCTCGCACTGAAGCTTTCTTT.

The count of this clone is one. The chain uses TRBV6-5 and TRBJ2-1, with D possibly being TRBD1 (6 bases). This CDR3 contains 13 residues. In germline, CDR1 is MNHEY, CDR2 SVGAGI. V lost 4 bases and J lost 10, with 14 bases in between. CDR3: CASSWNAGVEQFF. The CDR3 nucleotides read TGTGCCAGCAGTTGGAACGCAGGGGTCGAGCAGTTCTTC.

The V call is TRBV7-9, the J call TRBJ2-7, with TRBD1 identical over 9 bases. This CDR3 contains 16 residues. CDR1 and CDR2 from the germline V gene are SEHNR and FQNEAQ (reference sequence). After removal of 1 base from V and 2 bases from J, the junction contained 6 bases not matched to a gene. DNA of the CDR3: TGTGCCAGCAGCTTAGGCGGACAGGGGCCGACCTACGAGCAGTACTTC. Translation gives CASSLGGQGPTYEQYF.

The sample holds one count of this clone. This chain connects TRBV19 to TRBJ2-5, with D perhaps matching TRBD2 (6 bases). Trimming stripped 4 bases from V and 5 bases from J, with 11 bases between. Germline CDR1 and CDR2: LNHDA and SQIVND (reference sequence). The CDR3 extends over 13 amino acids. CDR3 bases: TGTGCCAGTAGTACCGTGGGGGGTGAGACCCAGTACTTC. Translated: CASSTVGGETQYF.

The V gene is TRBV7-6, the J gene TRBJ2-1, with D uncertain. Germline V gene lookup returns CDR1 SGHVS and CDR2 FNYEAQ. Deletions cut 1 base from V and 0 bases from J, with 10 bases between. The CDR3 is made up of 16 amino acids. CDR3 amino acids: CASSLDSYSSYNEQFF. The CDR3 DNA reads as TGTGCCAGCAGCTTAGACAGTTATAGCTCCTACAATGAGCAGTTCTTC.

This clone has just one count. The rearrangement joins TRBV6-1 to TRBJ2-3; a weak D match, TRBD1 (6 bases). Trimming stripped 4 bases from V and 0 bases from J, with 11 bases between. The CDR3 covers 15 residues. Germline V gene lookup returns CDR1 MNHNS and CDR2 SASEGT. CDR3 amino acids: CASSAPGDSTDTQYF. In DNA, the CDR3 is TGTGCCAGCAGTGCGCCAGGGGATAGCACAGATACGCAGTATTTT.

The J gene is TRBJ2-1, the V gene TRBV9; TRBD2 aligns across 8 bases. Germline CDR1 reads SGDLS; CDR2 reads YYNGEE. The junction had 10 bases not matched to a gene; V was cut back by 0 bases and J by 8 bases. The CDR3 spans 16 residues. The CDR3 is CASSVATGGGMDEQFF. The CDR3 DNA is TGTGCCAGCAGCGTAGCTACAGGCGGGGGGATGGATGAGCAGTTCTTC.

The chain has TRBV27 and TRBJ1-2; maybe TRBD1 (6 bases). The CDR3 is 15 amino acids. V lost 6 bases, J lost 4 bases, and 18 bases lay in between. Germline CDR1 MNHEY, CDR2 SMNVEV (reference sequence). The CDR3 loop is CASSLLSGGGYGYTF. CDR3 nucleotide sequence: TGTGCCAGCAGCCTCCTCTCCGGGGGCGGCTATGGCTACACCTTC.

V gene TRBV7-9 combines with J gene TRBJ1-5, with D maybe TRBD1 (6 bases). CDR1 SEHNR and CDR2 FQNEAQ come from the germline V gene (reference sequence). The CDR3 spans 15 residues. With 2 bases removed from V and 1 base from J, the gap between germline ends came to 9 bases. CDR3: CASSLTGTSNQPQHF. In nucleotides, the CDR3 is TGTGCCAGCAGCTTAACAGGGACGAGCAATCAGCCCCAGCATTTT. Filled out from reference TRBV7-9 and TRBJ1-5, the complete variable domain reads DTGVSQNPRHKITKRGQNVTFRCDPISEHNRLYWYRQTLGQGPEFLTYFQNEAQLEKSRLLSDRFSAERPKGSFSTLEIQRTEQGDSAMYLCASSLTGTSNQPQHFGDGTRLSIL.

This sequence joins TRBV7-6 and TRBJ2-2; 8 bases fit TRBD1. The germline CDR1 and CDR2 sequences are SGHVS and FNYEAQ. The CDR3 spans 16 residues. Trimming cost V 3 bases and J 5 bases; bases outside gene matches: 8. CDR3 in DNA: TGTGCCAGCAGCTTTCACGCGACAGGGGCTACCGGGGAGCTGTTTTTT. Protein sequence: CASSFHATGATGELFF.

This clone occurred once. The rearrangement links TRBV2 to TRBJ1-1; 9 bases fit TRBD1. The CDR3 extends over 14 amino acids. Germline V gene sequence: CDR1 SNHLY, CDR2 FYNNEI. Germline trimming cut 6 bases from V and 3 bases from J; bases unmatched to any gene: 5. This chain's CDR3 is CASSLTGGYTEAFF. The DNA for the CDR3 is TGTGCCAGCAGCCTGACAGGGGGGTACACTGAAGCTTTCTTT.

The V gene is TRBV27, the J gene TRBJ1-5, with 9 bases identical to TRBD1. Germline V CDR1 and CDR2: MNHEY, SMNVEV (reference sequence). V lost 5 bases, J lost 6 bases, and 5 bases stayed unmatched. The CDR3 loop spans 14 amino acids. CDR3 in amino acids: CASSDRGEGQPQHF. The CDR3 DNA sequence: TGTGCCAGCAGTGACAGGGGGGAAGGTCAGCCCCAGCATTTT.

About this clone itself: This same CDR3 is encoded by further DNA sequences in the sample. V usage is TRBV4-1 and J usage is TRBJ2-3, with D unresolved. The germline CDR1 and CDR2 sequences are MGHRA and YSYEKL. The CDR3 runs to 12 residues. The V and J ends lost 0 bases and 5 bases respectively, with 3 bases between them. The CDR3 bases are TGCGCCAGCAGCCAAGAAGGAGATACGCAGTATTTT. Translation gives CASSQEGDTQYF.

The chain recombines TRBV4-1 with TRBJ2-4; perhaps D is TRBD1 or TRBD2 (6 bases each). Trimming removed 1 base from V and 5 bases from J, with 18 bases in between. Looked up from germline, CDR1 is MGHRA and CDR2 is YSYEKL. This CDR3 contains 17 residues. The CDR3 loop is CASSQGGPGAIENIQYF. The CDR3, as DNA: TGCGCCAGCAGCCAAGGGGGACCGGGGGCCATAGAAAACATTCAGTACTTC.

The gene calls are TRBV7-2 and TRBJ2-5; 9 bases match TRBD1. Germline CDR1 SGHTA, CDR2 FQGNSA. The CDR3 is 15 amino acids. Trimming cost V 4 bases and J 5 bases; bases outside gene matches: 8. CDR3 in DNA: TGTGCCAGCAGCTCAGGGACAGGGTTTTGGGAGACCCAGTACTTC. Its translation is CASSSGTGFWETQYF.